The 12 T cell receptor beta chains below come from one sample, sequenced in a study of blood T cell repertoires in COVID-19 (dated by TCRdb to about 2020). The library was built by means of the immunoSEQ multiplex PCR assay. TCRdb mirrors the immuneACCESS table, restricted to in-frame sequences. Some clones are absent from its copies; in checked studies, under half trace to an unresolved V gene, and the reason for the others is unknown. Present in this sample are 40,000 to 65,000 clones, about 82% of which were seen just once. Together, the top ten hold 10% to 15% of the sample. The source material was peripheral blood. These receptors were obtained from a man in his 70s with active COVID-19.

The CDR3 spells CASSAKGANYGYTF. The DNA of the CDR3 is TGTGCCAGCAGCGCGAAGGGAGCTAACTATGGCTACACCTTC. The chain is built from TRBV11-3 and TRBJ1-2; unclear D gene. Germline V gives CDR1 SGHNT, CDR2 YENEEA. V lost 5 bases to trimming and J lost 0 bases, with 10 bases between them. The CDR3 loop spans 14 amino acids.

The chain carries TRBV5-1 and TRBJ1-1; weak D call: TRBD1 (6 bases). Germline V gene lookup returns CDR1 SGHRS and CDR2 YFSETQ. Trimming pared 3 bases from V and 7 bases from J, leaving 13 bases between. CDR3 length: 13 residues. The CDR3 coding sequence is TGCGCCAGCAGCTCAGGGGATGTCGGTGAAGCTTTCTTT. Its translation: CASSSGDVGEAFF.

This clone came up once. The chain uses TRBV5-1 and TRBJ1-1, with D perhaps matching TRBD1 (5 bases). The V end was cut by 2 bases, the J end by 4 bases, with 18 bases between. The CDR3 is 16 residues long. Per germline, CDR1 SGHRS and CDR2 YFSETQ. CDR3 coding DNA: TGCGCCAGCAGCTTAACGGCAGGGTATGCTGGCACTGAAGCTTTCTTT. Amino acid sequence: CASSLTAGYAGTEAFF.

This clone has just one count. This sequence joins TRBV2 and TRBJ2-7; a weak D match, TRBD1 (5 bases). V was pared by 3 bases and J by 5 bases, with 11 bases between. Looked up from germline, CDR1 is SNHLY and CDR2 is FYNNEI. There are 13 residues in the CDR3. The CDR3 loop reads CASSDGRAHEQYF. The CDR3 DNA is TGTGCCAGCAGTGATGGCAGGGCCCACGAGCAGTACTTC.

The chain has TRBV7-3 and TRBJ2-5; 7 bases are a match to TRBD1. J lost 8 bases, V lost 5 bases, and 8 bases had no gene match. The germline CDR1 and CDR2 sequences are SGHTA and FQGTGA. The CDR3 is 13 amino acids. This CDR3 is CASSRQGSQTQYF. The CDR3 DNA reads TGTGCCAGCAGCAGACAGGGATCCCAAACCCAGTACTTC.

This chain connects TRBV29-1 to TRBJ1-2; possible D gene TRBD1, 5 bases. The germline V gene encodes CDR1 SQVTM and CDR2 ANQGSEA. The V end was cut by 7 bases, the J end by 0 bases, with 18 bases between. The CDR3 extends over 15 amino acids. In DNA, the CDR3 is TGCAGCGCTGGGTCGGGGGGGACCTCTAACTATGGCTACACCTTC. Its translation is CSAGSGGTSNYGYTF.

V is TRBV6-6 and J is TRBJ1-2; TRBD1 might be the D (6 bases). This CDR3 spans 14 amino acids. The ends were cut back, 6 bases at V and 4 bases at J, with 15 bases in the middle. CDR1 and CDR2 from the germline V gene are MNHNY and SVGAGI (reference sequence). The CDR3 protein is CASRPVGASYGYTF. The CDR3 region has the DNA TGTGCCAGCAGACCCGTGGGGGCGTCCTATGGCTACACCTTC.

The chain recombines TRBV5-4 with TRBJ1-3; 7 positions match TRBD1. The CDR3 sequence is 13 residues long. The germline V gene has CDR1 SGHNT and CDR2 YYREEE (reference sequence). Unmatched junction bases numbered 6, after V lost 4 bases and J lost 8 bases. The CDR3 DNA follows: TGTGCCAGCAGCCTAGGACAGGCGGACACCATATATTTT. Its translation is CASSLGQADTIYF.

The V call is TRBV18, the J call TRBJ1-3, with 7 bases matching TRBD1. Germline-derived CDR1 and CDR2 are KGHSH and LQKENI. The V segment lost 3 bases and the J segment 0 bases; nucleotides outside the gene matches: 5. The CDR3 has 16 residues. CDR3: CASSPLDRISGNTIYF. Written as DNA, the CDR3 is TGTGCCAGCTCACCCTTGGACAGGATCTCTGGAAACACCATATATTTT.

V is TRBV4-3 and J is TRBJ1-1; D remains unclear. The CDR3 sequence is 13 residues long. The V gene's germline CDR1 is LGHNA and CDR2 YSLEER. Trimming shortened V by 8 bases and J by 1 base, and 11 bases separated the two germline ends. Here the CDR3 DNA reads TGCGCCAGCGCTATGCGGGGGAACACTGAAGCTTTCTTT. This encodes CASAMRGNTEAFF.

The CDR3 reads CASSDSGGEAGELFF. The CDR3 DNA reads TGTGCCAGCAGTGACTCCGGAGGGGAGGCCGGGGAGCTGTTTTTT. The chain uses TRBV6-4 and TRBJ2-2, with D possibly matching TRBD2 (6 bases). The length of the CDR3 is 15 residues. Germline CDR1 MRHNA, CDR2 SNTAGT. The V and J ends lost 0 bases and 6 bases respectively, with 11 bases between them.

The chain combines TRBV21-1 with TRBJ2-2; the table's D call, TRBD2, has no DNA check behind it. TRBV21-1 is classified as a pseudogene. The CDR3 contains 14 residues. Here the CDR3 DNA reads TGTGCCAGCAGCGAAATGCGGGGCACCGGGGAGCTGTTTTTT. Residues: CASSEMRGTGELFF.